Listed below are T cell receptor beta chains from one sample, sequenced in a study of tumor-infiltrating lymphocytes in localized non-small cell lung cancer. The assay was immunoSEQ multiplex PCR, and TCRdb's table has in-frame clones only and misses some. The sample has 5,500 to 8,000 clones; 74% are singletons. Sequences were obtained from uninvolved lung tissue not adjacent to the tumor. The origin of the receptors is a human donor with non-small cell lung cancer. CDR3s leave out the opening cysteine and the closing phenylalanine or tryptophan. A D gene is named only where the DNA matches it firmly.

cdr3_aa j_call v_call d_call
ASSLMTDSYEQY TRBJ2-7 TRBV4-1 .
ASSLRGGTSDEQY TRBJ2-7 TRBV7-9 TRBD2
ASSPGTNTGELF TRBJ2-2 TRBV7-9 .
ASSLGAGEETQY TRBJ2-5 TRBV7-2 TRBD2
ASSSGQGNEAF TRBJ1-1 TRBV2 TRBD1
ASSGENLSSYEQY TRBJ2-7 TRBV6-1 .
ASSIGDRTYGYT TRBJ1-2 TRBV19 TRBD1
ASSFLEGDGGSPLH TRBJ1-6 TRBV5-4 .
ASSLLAGISTDTQY TRBJ2-3 TRBV27 .
ASSQGYWDSAISGANVLT TRBJ2-6 TRBV4-3 TRBD1
ASSPFKAYGYT TRBJ1-2 TRBV18 .
ASSQVPGYSGNTIY TRBJ1-3 TRBV14 .
ASSAGQGDYGYT TRBJ1-2 TRBV9 TRBD1
ASSFSRNTQY TRBJ2-3 TRBV28 .
SVGGTGEYGYT TRBJ1-2 TRBV29-1 TRBD1
ASNGPSSYNEQF TRBJ2-1 TRBV11-1 .
ASSPGSSYEQY TRBJ2-7 TRBV5-4 .
ASRGLQGDTEAF TRBJ1-1 TRBV28 TRBD1
ASSPGFVNTEAF TRBJ1-1 TRBV28 .
ASSTTTGGVRYGYT TRBJ1-2 TRBV9 TRBD1
ASSLGRIGNTEAF TRBJ1-1 TRBV5-1 .
ASSYNRGETQY TRBJ2-5 TRBV7-2 TRBD1
ASCPGQGFSGANVLT TRBJ2-6 TRBV27 TRBD1
ASSQVGTGPLDGYT TRBJ1-2 TRBV14 TRBD1
ASGPQGAYNEQF TRBJ2-1 TRBV7-9 TRBD1
ASSLDLGEQY TRBJ2-5 TRBV5-1 .
ASSIRGAMSGELF TRBJ2-2 TRBV19 .
ASSPRLAGGYRTDTQY TRBJ2-3 TRBV4-2 TRBD2
ASSLVVPGQVNSETPNYGYT TRBJ1-2 TRBV7-6 TRBD1
ASSHPGQGDEQY TRBJ2-7 TRBV4-2 TRBD1
AWSAQGRGRSYEQY TRBJ2-7 TRBV30 .
SVERQKNTEAF TRBJ1-1 TRBV29-1 .
SSLGGAQETQY TRBJ2-5 TRBV29-1 .
AWSSGGANTGELF TRBJ2-2 TRBV30 .
ASRLGGAPYEQY TRBJ2-7 TRBV5-1 .
AISETSGGHTDTQY TRBJ2-3 TRBV10-3 TRBD2
ASSLGKGTGSYGYT TRBJ1-2 TRBV13 TRBD1
ASSLEGARIGELF TRBJ2-2 TRBV7-3 .
ASSERQGPQETQY TRBJ2-5 TRBV7-2 TRBD1
ASSVGIGQSGYGYT TRBJ1-2 TRBV9 .
ASSPPRGSSGGGPYNEQF TRBJ2-1 TRBV9 TRBD2
ASSKLDRNTEAF TRBJ1-1 TRBV19 .
ASSPRTVNTEAF TRBJ1-1 TRBV7-8 .
SVEGQGYEQY TRBJ2-7 TRBV29-1 TRBD1
ASTGQGGTDTQY TRBJ2-3 TRBV2 TRBD1
ASSKTGLNTEAF TRBJ1-1 TRBV10-2 .
ASSTRQPGSGNTIY TRBJ1-3 TRBV5-1 .
SVGGVNSYEQY TRBJ2-7 TRBV29-1 .
ASGLESGGANEQF TRBJ2-1 TRBV2 TRBD2
ASSNTEQDYGYT TRBJ1-2 TRBV16 .